Following are 20 T cell receptor beta chains from one sample sequenced in a study of blood T cell repertoires in COVID-19. Sequencing was performed with immunoSEQ multiplex PCR; in TCRdb, only in-frame clones are kept and a portion is missing. The table shows about 160,000 clones, with about 92% occurring only once. The sample comprised peripheral blood. These receptors were obtained from a man aged 60 to 69 with active or convalescent COVID-19.

This sequence joins TRBV10-2 and TRBJ2-6; 8 bases are shared with TRBD2. The ends lost 10 bases at V and 0 bases at J; junction bases unmatched: 5. The CDR3 covers 15 residues. Looked up from germline, CDR1 is WSHSY and CDR2 is SAAADI. CDR3 loop: CAIRTSHSGANVLTF. The DNA of the CDR3 is TGCGCCATCCGGACTAGCCACTCTGGGGCCAACGTCCTGACTTTC.

The chain carries TRBV27 and TRBJ2-7; possible D gene TRBD1, 5 bases. Deletions cut 2 bases from V and 5 bases from J, with 16 bases between. The CDR3 is 15 residues long. Germline assignment: CDR1 MNHEY and CDR2 SMNVEV (reference sequence). The CDR3 DNA follows: TGTGCCAGCAGTTTAAGGGCAGGTTTCAGGGACGAGCAGTACTTC. It is translated as CASSLRAGFRDEQYF.

Regarding this clone: Other DNA variants within this sample encode the same CDR3. The DNA for the CDR3 is TGTGCCAGCAGTTTCGACAGGGGAACTGAAGCTTTCTTT. This sequence encodes CASSFDRGTEAFF. The chain combines TRBV6-2 or TRBV6-3 with TRBJ1-1, with 8 bases identical to TRBD1. The CDR3 length is 13 residues. Looked up from germline, CDR1 is MNHEY and CDR2 is SVGEGT. The V gene end was trimmed by 4 bases and the J gene end by 5 bases; junction bases not matched to a gene: 3.

V gene TRBV29-1 combines with J gene TRBJ1-2; tentatively, D is TRBD1 (6 bases). The ends were cut back, 1 base at V and 4 bases at J, with 16 bases in the middle. There are 15 residues in the CDR3. Germline assignment: CDR1 SQVTM and CDR2 ANQGSEA. For the CDR3, the DNA is TGCAGCGTTGAAGGAGGTACAGGGAAACTCTATGGCTACACCTTC. The encoded protein is CSVEGGTGKLYGYTF.

V and J are TRBV10-2 and TRBJ2-2, with D tentatively TRBD1 (6 bases). The V and J ends lost 6 bases and 6 bases respectively, with 17 bases between them. This CDR3 spans 15 amino acids. The germline V gene encodes CDR1 WSHSY and CDR2 SAAADI. Here the CDR3 DNA reads TGCGCCAGCAGATTCACCTTACAGGGATCCGGGGAGCTGTTTTTT. This gives the protein CASRFTLQGSGELFF.

The rearrangement links TRBV3-1 (or the pseudogene TRBV3-2) to TRBJ2-1; 7 bases are shared with TRBD2. The V gene's germline CDR1 is LGHDT and CDR2 YNNKEL (reference sequence). V shed 4 bases and J 4 bases; nucleotides not matched to a gene: 7. The CDR3 is made up of 15 amino acids. The CDR3 here is CASSPGGGLYNEQFF. CDR3 nucleotides: TGTGCCAGCAGCCCGGGGGGTGGGCTGTACAATGAGCAGTTCTTC.

V gene TRBV3-1 (or the pseudogene TRBV3-2) combines with J gene TRBJ2-1; 13 positions match TRBD2. CDR1 and CDR2 (germline): LGHDT, YNNKEL (reference sequence). J gave up 2 bases and V 1 base, and 8 bases lay outside the gene matches. This CDR3 comprises 19 residues. Here the CDR3 reads CASSQVLLAGGSAYNEQFF. Here the CDR3 DNA reads TGTGCCAGCAGCCAAGTATTACTAGCGGGGGGGAGTGCCTACAATGAGCAGTTCTTC.

The chain is built from TRBV29-1 and TRBJ1-4; D is possibly TRBD1 (6 bases). The germline CDR1 and CDR2 sequences are SQVTM and ANQGSEA. The CDR3 is 11 amino acids. Trimming took off 4 bases at V and 7 bases at J, with 7 bases between the two ends. CDR3 protein: CSVVGGEKLFF. The DNA for the CDR3 is TGCAGCGTTGTAGGGGGTGAAAAACTGTTTTTT.

V is TRBV6-1 and J is TRBJ2-3; 12 bases match TRBD1. With 2 bases clipped from V and 6 bases from J, the junction kept 9 bases outside the gene matches. The CDR3 length is 17 residues. The germline V gene encodes CDR1 MNHNS and CDR2 SASEGT. The CDR3 here is CASSETSGTGGRDTQYF. CDR3 nucleotides: TGTGCCAGCAGTGAAACCTCCGGGACAGGGGGCAGGGATACGCAGTATTTT.

The chain joins TRBV7-6 to TRBJ2-5, with D unclear. V was trimmed by 5 bases and J by 4 bases, leaving 5 bases between them. The CDR3 is made up of 11 amino acids. The germline gives CDR1 SGHVS, CDR2 FNYEAQ. CDR3 in amino acids: CASSRGETQYF. The CDR3 bases are TGTGCCAGCAGCCGCGGAGAGACCCAGTACTTC.

This chain uses TRBV3-1 (or the pseudogene TRBV3-2) with TRBJ2-1; 11 nucleotides agree with TRBD1. The CDR3 contains 13 residues. The germline V gene has CDR1 LGHDT and CDR2 YNNKEL (reference sequence). Trimming removed 7 bases from V and 9 bases from J; junction bases left unmatched: 5. The CDR3 DNA follows: TGTGCCAGCACGGACAGGGGGCGGAGTGAGCAGTTCTTC. Translating gives CASTDRGRSEQFF.

The V call is TRBV7-9, the J call TRBJ2-7; unclear D gene. CDR3 length: 13 residues. Germline-derived CDR1 and CDR2 are SEHNR and FQNEAQ (reference sequence). The V and J ends lost 5 bases and 6 bases respectively, with 14 bases between them. The CDR3 region has the DNA TGTGCCAGCAGCCCCCAGGCACACTCCGAGCAGTACTTC. It yields the protein CASSPQAHSEQYF.

V is TRBV9 and J is TRBJ1-2; weak D call: TRBD1 (6 bases). The germline V gene has CDR1 SGDLS and CDR2 YYNGEE. Trimming left V 0 bases short and J 4 bases short, with 13 bases between. The CDR3 sequence is 15 residues long. The CDR3 sequence: CASSVEGLQGYGYTF. In nucleotides, the CDR3 is TGTGCCAGCAGCGTAGAGGGCCTACAGGGCTATGGCTACACCTTC.

The rearrangement joins TRBV5-1 to TRBJ1-2; 7 bases are shared with TRBD1. The CDR3 is 14 residues long. In germline, CDR1 is SGHRS, CDR2 YFSETQ. Trimming cost V 4 bases and J 2 bases; bases outside gene matches: 5. As DNA, the CDR3 is TGCGCCAGCAGCCCCCCGACAGGGAACTATGGCTACACCTTC. It encodes CASSPPTGNYGYTF.

This clone was detected once. CDR3 sequence (DNA): TGCGCCAGCAGCCTGGGACAGGTTGGAAACACCATATATTTT. Translating gives CASSLGQVGNTIYF. The chain recombines TRBV5-1 with TRBJ1-3; TRBD1 matches at 8 bases. Trimming cost V 4 bases and J 3 bases; bases outside gene matches: 3. CDR1 and CDR2 (germline): SGHRS, YFSETQ. The CDR3 covers 14 residues. The full variable domain, rest sourced from reference TRBV5-1 and TRBJ1-3, is KAGVTQTPRYLIKTRGQQVTLSCSPISGHRSVSWYQQTPGQGLQFLFEYFSETQRNKGNFPGRFSGRQFSNSRSEMNVSTLELGDSALYLCASSLGQVGNTIYFGEGSWLTVV.

The genes are TRBV27 and TRBJ1-2, with 12 nucleotides matching TRBD1. Germline V CDR1 and CDR2: MNHEY, SMNVEV (reference sequence). This CDR3 has 15 residues. V gave up 4 bases and J gave up 8 bases; unmatched junction bases: 8. Here the CDR3 reads CASSSPGQGAEGYTF. DNA for the CDR3: TGTGCCAGCAGTTCACCGGGACAGGGGGCGGAAGGCTACACCTTC.

The CDR3 DNA reads TGCGCCAGCAGCCCCGGCAACAGGGGAAGGAATGAGCAGTTCTTC. Its protein is CASSPGNRGRNEQFF. V is TRBV4-1 and J is TRBJ2-1, with 7 nucleotides matching TRBD1. There are 15 residues in the CDR3. Trimming took 4 bases from V and 7 from J; bases not matched to a gene: 10. The germline V gene encodes CDR1 MGHRA and CDR2 YSYEKL.

The rearrangement links TRBV7-2 to TRBJ2-7, with D tentatively TRBD1 (6 bases). There are 15 residues in the CDR3. V lost 5 bases and J 2 bases, leaving 16 bases between the germline ends. The germline V gene encodes CDR1 SGHTA and CDR2 FQGNSA. CDR3 residues: CASSERARGPYEQYF. The DNA of the CDR3 is TGTGCCAGCAGCGAACGGGCCAGGGGCCCCTACGAGCAGTACTTC. The whole variable domain, filled in from reference TRBV7-2 and TRBJ2-7, reads GAGVSQSPSNKVTEKGKDVELRCDPISGHTALYWYRQSLGQGLEFLIYFQGNSAPDKSGLPSDRFSAERTGGSVSTLTIQRTQQEDSAVYLCASSERARGPYEQYFGPGTRLTVT.

The chain uses TRBV19 and TRBJ2-7; 7 bases are a match to TRBD1. The V gene's germline CDR1 is LNHDA and CDR2 SQIVND (reference sequence). V lost 5 bases and J lost 8; bases outside the gene matches: 21. The CDR3 is 17 amino acids. In DNA, the CDR3 is TGTGCCAGTAGTGCCCCGGGACAGCCACTACGATTTAAGAAGCAGTACTTC. The encoded protein is CASSAPGQPLRFKKQYF. Complete variable domain (other parts from reference TRBV19 and TRBJ2-7): DGGITQSPKYLFRKEGQNVTLSCEQNLNHDAMYWYRQDPGQGLRLIYYSQIVNDFQKGDIAEGYSVSREKKESFPLTVTSAQKNPTAFYLCASSAPGQPLRFKKQYFGPGTRLTVT.

The chain recombines TRBV5-1 with TRBJ1-1; 8 nucleotides align to TRBD1. Trimming took 3 bases from V and 3 from J; bases not matched to a gene: 4. CDR1 and CDR2 from the germline V gene are SGHRS and YFSETQ. The CDR3 contains 14 residues. This CDR3 reads CASSSQGGDTEAFF. As DNA, the CDR3 is TGCGCCAGCAGCTCACAGGGGGGAGACACTGAAGCTTTCTTT.